Below, one T cell receptor beta chain is given with its context. Trimming removed 2 bases from V and 4 bases from J, with 9 bases in between. The CDR3 consists of 14 residues. CDR1 LGHDT and CDR2 YNNKEL come from the germline V gene (reference sequence). These data come from a study of T cell responses to AZD1222 COVID-19 vaccine. Libraries were prepared by immunoSEQ multiplex PCR; TCRdb keeps only in-frame clonotypes and omits some of them. The sample includes around 100,000 clones, roughly nine tenths of them seen just once. The genes are TRBV3-1 (or the pseudogene TRBV3-2) and TRBJ1-3, with D possibly matching TRBD1 (6 bases). The sample here was peripheral blood, taken 28 days after the second AZD1222 dose. The TCR comes from an adult who received the AZD1222 COVID-19 vaccine. CDR3 sequence (DNA): TGTGCCAGCAGCCAAACCGGGACAGGAAACACCATATATTTT. Its protein product is CASSQTGTGNTIYF.